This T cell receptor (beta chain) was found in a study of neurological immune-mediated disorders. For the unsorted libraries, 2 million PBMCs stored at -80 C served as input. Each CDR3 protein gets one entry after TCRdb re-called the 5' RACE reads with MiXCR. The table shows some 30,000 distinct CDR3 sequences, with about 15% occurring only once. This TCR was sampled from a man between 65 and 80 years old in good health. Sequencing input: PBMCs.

Written as DNA, the CDR3 is TGTGCCAGCTCACCGTGGGACAGGGGCAGGCCATACACGCAGTATTTT. It is translated as CASSPWDRGRPYTQYF. This rearrangement joins TRBV18 to TRBJ2-3; 10 bases match TRBD1. V was clipped by 3 bases and J by 9 bases; unmatched bases: 12. The CDR3 has 16 residues. Germline V gene data show CDR1 as KGHSH and CDR2 as LQKENI.